The 25 T cell receptor beta chains below come from one sample, sequenced in a study of T-cell reconstitution after alpha-beta-depleted transplantation in children. A TCRbeta library incorporating unique molecular identifiers was prepared. MiXCR was run by TCRdb on the PCR reads, yielding one entry per CDR3 protein. Of 500,000 to 600,000 distinct CDR3 sequences listed, about a sixth are singletons. The specimen was PBMCs from the stem cell graft donor, collected from the stem cell graft. The receptors stem from a human donor who donated a stem cell graft to a child with acute lymphoblastic leukemia.

A few counts support this clonotype. The genes are TRBV27 and TRBJ2-5, with D perhaps TRBD1 (5 bases). Deletions cut 4 bases from V and 5 bases from J, with 14 bases between. CDR3 length: 14 residues. From germline, CDR1 is MNHEY and CDR2 SMNVEV (reference sequence). The CDR3 sequence: CASSSGLTRETQYF. In DNA form, the CDR3 reads TGTGCCAGCAGTTCAGGGTTAACAAGGGAGACCCAGTACTTC.

CDR3 sequence: CASRKQGFEQYF. In DNA, the CDR3 is TGTGCCAGCAGAAAACAGGGATTCGAGCAGTACTTC. The chain links TRBV6-1 to TRBJ2-7; D is possibly TRBD1 (6 bases). The germline CDR1 and CDR2 sequences are MNHNS and SASEGT. V lost 6 bases to trimming and J lost 6 bases, with 12 bases between them. There are 12 residues in the CDR3.

This clonotype was counted many times. This chain links TRBV7-2 with TRBJ2-7; 9 bases fit TRBD2. Looked up from germline, CDR1 is SGHTA and CDR2 is FQGNSA. This CDR3 spans 15 amino acids. The junction had 7 bases not matched to a gene; V was cut back by 3 bases and J by 4 bases. The CDR3 region has the DNA TGTGCCAGCAGCTTGGTAGCGGGAGCTGGGTACGAGCAGTACTTC. It is translated as CASSLVAGAGYEQYF.

This clonotype turned up a few times. V is TRBV5-6 and J is TRBJ2-6; D is tentatively TRBD1 or TRBD2 (5 bases each). The CDR3 runs to 16 residues. Germline loops: CDR1 SGHDT, CDR2 YYEEEE. The germline V and J ends were trimmed by 1 base and 4 bases, with 12 bases remaining between them. Written as DNA, the CDR3 is TGTGCCAGCAGCTTGTTGGGGGAATCCGGGGCCAACGTCCTGACTTTC. This sequence encodes CASSLLGESGANVLTF.

This clonotype was counted only a few times. The rearrangement uses TRBV7-2 and TRBJ2-1; tentative D call: TRBD2 (6 bases). This CDR3 has 18 amino acids. The germline gives CDR1 SGHTA, CDR2 FQGNSA. Trimming shortened V by 0 bases and J by 7 bases, and 22 bases separated the two germline ends. Here the CDR3 reads CASSLAPGADLRPNEQFF. CDR3 in DNA: TGTGCCAGCAGCTTAGCGCCGGGAGCGGACCTACGACCTAATGAGCAGTTCTTC. Full variable domain (missing parts from reference TRBV7-2 and TRBJ2-1): GAGVSQSPSNKVTEKGKDVELRCDPISGHTALYWYRQSLGQGLEFLIYFQGNSAPDKSGLPSDRFSAERTGGSVSTLTIQRTQQEDSAVYLCASSLAPGADLRPNEQFFGPGTRLTVL.

The genes are TRBV29-1 and TRBJ2-7, with 13 bases aligning to TRBD2. CDR3 size: 13 residues. Germline-derived CDR1 and CDR2 are SQVTM and ANQGSEA. The J segment lost 4 bases and the V segment lost 7 bases, leaving 4 bases of the junction unmatched. CDR3: CSAGTSGNYEQYF. The DNA of the CDR3 is TGCAGCGCTGGGACTAGCGGGAATTACGAGCAGTACTTC.

This clonotype has only a few counts. The chain links TRBV7-2 to TRBJ1-2; 8 bases are shared with TRBD1. The CDR3 is 14 residues long. V shed 5 bases, J shed 8 bases, and the junction held 10 bases outside the gene matches. Germline loops: CDR1 SGHTA, CDR2 FQGNSA. The CDR3 coding sequence is TGTGCCAGCAGCCCTCGAACAGGGGGTAGGGGCTACACCTTC. Amino acids: CASSPRTGGRGYTF. Looking up the rest from reference TRBV7-2 and TRBJ1-2 gives the full variable domain: GAGVSQSPSNKVTEKGKDVELRCDPISGHTALYWYRQSLGQGLEFLIYFQGNSAPDKSGLPSDRFSAERTGGSVSTLTIQRTQQEDSAVYLCASSPRTGGRGYTFGSGTRLTVV.

The V and J genes are TRBV19 and TRBJ2-7; a weak D match, TRBD1 (5 bases). Trimming stripped 9 bases from V and 1 base from J, with 16 bases between. Germline V lookup: CDR1 LNHDA, CDR2 SQIVND (reference sequence). This CDR3 is built from 14 residues. CDR3 sequence (DNA): TGTGCCAGCCTAGGGGTAGAGCCGTCCTACGAGCAGTACTTC. Translation gives CASLGVEPSYEQYF.

V usage is TRBV12-3 or TRBV12-4 and J usage is TRBJ1-2, with 7 bases fitting TRBD1. Trimming at V came to 5 bases and at J to 9 bases, leaving 12 bases not matched to a gene. This CDR3 contains 14 residues. CDR3 nucleotides: TGTGCCAGCAGTCCCGGGACAGCCCAAGGCCGCTACACCTTC. Translating gives CASSPGTAQGRYTF.

This clonotype was detected only a few times. V usage is TRBV7-3 and J usage is TRBJ2-7; D is possibly TRBD2 (6 bases). V shed 5 bases and J shed 1 base, with 12 bases lying between them. The CDR3 contains 14 residues. Germline CDR1 SGHTA, CDR2 FQGTGA. CDR3 sequence reads: CASSPTSQSYEQYF. CDR3 bases: TGTGCCAGCAGCCCAACTAGCCAGTCCTACGAGCAGTACTTC. The full variable domain, completed using reference TRBV7-3 and TRBJ2-7, is GAGVSQTPSNKVTEKGKYVELRCDPISGHTALYWYRQSLGQGPEFLIYFQGTGAADDSGLPNDRFFAVRPEGSVSTLKIQRTERGDSAVYLCASSPTSQSYEQYFGPGTRLTVT.

A few counts support this clonotype. The chain links TRBV30 to TRBJ1-3; the D is unclear. CDR1 is GTSNPN, CDR2 SVGIG, per germline (reference sequence). The V end was cut by 1 base, the J end by 4 bases, with 5 bases between. This CDR3 is built from 12 residues. CDR3 coding DNA: TGTGCCTGGAGTGCTCCGGGAAACACCATATATTTT. It is translated as CAWSAPGNTIYF.

This clonotype was recorded a few times. The V and J genes are TRBV9 and TRBJ2-7; 8 bases align to TRBD2. The CDR3 is made up of 16 amino acids. CDR1 and CDR2 (germline): SGDLS, YYNGEE. V shed 0 bases and J 3 bases; nucleotides not matched to a gene: 8. CDR3 residues: CASSVGPASGFYEQYF. The CDR3 bases are TGTGCCAGCAGCGTAGGCCCCGCTAGCGGGTTCTACGAGCAGTACTTC.

The genes are TRBV29-1 and TRBJ2-2; 10 bases are a match to TRBD2. V was clipped by 7 bases and J by 6 bases; unmatched bases: 11. The CDR3 consists of 15 residues. Germline values: CDR1 SQVTM, CDR2 ANQGSEA. CDR3 amino acids: CSAGETSGFAGELFF. Here the CDR3 DNA reads TGCAGCGCCGGAGAGACTAGCGGGTTTGCCGGGGAGCTGTTTTTT.

This clonotype has only a few counts. CDR3 region: CASSPDGTRNEQYF. CDR3 in DNA: TGTGCCAGCAGCCCGGATGGGACTAGGAATGAGCAGTACTTC. The chain carries TRBV7-3 and TRBJ2-7; 8 positions agree with TRBD2. Looked up from germline, CDR1 is SGHTA and CDR2 is FQGTGA. The CDR3 contains 14 residues. V dropped 5 bases and J dropped 7; count of bases not matched to a gene: 10.

This clonotype was picked up a small number of times. The J gene is TRBJ2-3, the V gene TRBV20-1; 8 bases are shared with TRBD2. V lost 5 bases to trimming and J lost 0 bases; unmatched junction nucleotides: 1. The CDR3 sequence is 13 residues long. Germline V gene sequence: CDR1 DFQATT, CDR2 SNEGSKA (reference sequence). CDR3 coding DNA: TGCAGTGCTCGACTAGCGAGCACAGATACGCAGTATTTT. Translation gives CSARLASTDTQYF.

This rearrangement joins TRBV7-9 to TRBJ2-4; tentatively, D is TRBD1 (6 bases). This CDR3 contains 14 residues. Per germline, CDR1 SEHNR and CDR2 FQNEAQ (reference sequence). The germline V and J ends were trimmed by 3 bases and 5 bases, with 11 bases remaining between them. The CDR3, as DNA: TGTGCCAGCAGCTTTAGTCCAGGGGAAAACATTCAGTACTTC. Residues: CASSFSPGENIQYF.

V is TRBV3-1 and J is TRBJ2-3; D is unclear. V dropped 0 bases and J dropped 6 bases, with 19 bases sitting between them. The CDR3 covers 17 residues. CDR1 is LGHDT and CDR2 is YNNKEL in the germline V gene (reference sequence). The CDR3 DNA is TGTGCCAGCAGCCAAGATCCGGGTAGTTCACGACGGGATACGCAGTATTTT. It encodes CASSQDPGSSRRDTQYF.

This clonotype was seen a handful of times. This chain links TRBV20-1 with TRBJ2-7; TRBD1 is a possible D gene (6 bases). Germline CDR1 reads DFQATT; CDR2 reads SNEGSKA (reference sequence). This CDR3 comprises 17 residues. Trimming shortened V by 1 base and J by 2 bases, and 21 bases separated the two germline ends. The CDR3 reads CSARVRDPGAGPYEQYF. The CDR3 DNA reads as TGCAGTGCTAGAGTCCGGGACCCAGGGGCGGGCCCCTACGAGCAGTACTTC.

This chain connects TRBV5-1 to TRBJ2-7; 11 bases are a match to TRBD2. CDR1 is SGHRS, CDR2 YFSETQ, per germline. V trimming: 2 bases; J trimming: 5 bases; junction bases outside the gene matches: 6. The CDR3 has 15 residues. The CDR3 bases are TGCGCCAGCAGCTTCAGACTAGCGGGAACCGACGAGCAGTACTTC. Translation gives CASSFRLAGTDEQYF.

This clonotype was found a few times. This sequence joins TRBV20-1 and TRBJ2-7; TRBD1 might be the D (5 bases). Trimming left V 0 bases short and J 10 bases short, with 13 bases between. The CDR3 runs 12 residues. The germline V gene has CDR1 DFQATT and CDR2 SNEGSKA (reference sequence). This CDR3 reads CSARDQGVFQYF. The CDR3 bases are TGCAGTGCTAGAGATCAGGGTGTTTTCCAGTACTTC.

This clonotype turned up a few times. The chain is built from TRBV25-1 and TRBJ1-6; 9 bases are shared with TRBD1. The V gene end was trimmed by 2 bases and the J gene end by 7 bases; junction bases not matched to a gene: 3. The V gene's germline CDR1 is MGHDK and CDR2 SYGVNS. This CDR3 contains 15 residues. The CDR3 loop reads CASSETDRGNSPLHF. In DNA form, the CDR3 reads TGTGCCAGCAGTGAAACGGACAGGGGAAATTCACCCCTCCACTTT.

The rearrangement joins TRBV4-1 to TRBJ1-1, with unresolved D. The CDR3 loop spans 15 amino acids. Trimming removed 1 base at V and 4 bases at J, with 13 bases between. The germline gives CDR1 MGHRA, CDR2 YSYEKL. The CDR3 sequence is CASSQGAQVGTEAFF. The CDR3 region has the DNA TGCGCCAGCAGCCAAGGGGCGCAGGTCGGCACTGAAGCTTTCTTT.

The V and J genes are TRBV29-1 and TRBJ1-5, with D possibly TRBD1 on 6 matching bases. Germline loops: CDR1 SQVTM, CDR2 ANQGSEA. The CDR3 consists of 15 residues. V lost 5 bases, J lost 0 bases, and 14 bases lay in between. As DNA, the CDR3 is TGCAGCGTTTCCGAAACAGGGAATAGCAATCAGCCCCAGCATTTT. Residues: CSVSETGNSNQPQHF.

The chain recombines TRBV29-1 with TRBJ2-7; D call uncertain. This CDR3 contains 11 residues. Trimming shortened V by 0 bases and J by 7 bases, and 7 bases separated the two germline ends. Germline V gives CDR1 SQVTM, CDR2 ANQGSEA. CDR3 sequence reads: CSVEDGLEQYF. The CDR3 region has the DNA TGCAGCGTTGAAGATGGTCTGGAGCAGTACTTC.

A word on this clonotype: At one of its ends the junction is not consistent with the germline gene, which may arise from a read error. The V gene is TRBV7-1, the J gene TRBJ2-1; D is uncertain. TRBV7-1 is assigned to the ORF class and has an uncertain function. The CDR3 loop spans 16 amino acids. The DNA of the CDR3 is TGTGCCAGGAGCTCTGGGCCATCTCCTTTCTTAGATGAGCAGTTCTTC. Translation: CARSSGPSPFLDEQFF.